This T cell receptor beta chain originates from a study of shared clonotypes between healthy human individuals. Looking at the study overall: Per-donor plates numbered three CD4 naive, three CD4 memory, two CD8 naive and one CD8 memory.

The CDR3 is 15 amino acids. Trimming took 3 bases from V and 0 from J, leaving 9 bases between them. Per the germline V gene, CDR1 is SGHTA and CDR2 is FQGNSA. It was about 180 ng DNA, around 33,000 T cell genomes, that sorted-subset replicate PCRs used. Clones were read by immunoSEQ multiplex PCR, and TCRdb kept only the in-frame ones, dropping some. The data hold roughly 2.4 million clones, with 95% observed a single time. Material: naive CD4+ T cells sorted from blood. Sample subset: CD45RA+ positively selected. The TCR was taken from a man younger than 35 in good health. V and J are TRBV7-2 and TRBJ1-5; tentatively, D is TRBD1 (6 bases). The CDR3 is CASSFGTLSNQPQHF. For the CDR3, the DNA is TGTGCCAGCAGCTTCGGGACACTTAGCAATCAGCCCCAGCATTTT.